One and the same sample provided the 21 T cell receptor beta chains below, sequenced in a study of CD8+CD57+ T cells in acquired aplastic anemia (dated by TCRdb to the late 2010s). The listed sequencing device is Illumina HiSeq 2000. TCR beta VDJ combination and CDR3 sequence profiling used genomic DNA as the template. Clones were called with MiXCR by TCRdb after fastp trimmed the public reads at Q25, and only in-frame beta chains were retained. For every CDR3 protein sequence, its rows merge into one entry that carries the most common genes and DNA. This sample gives fewer than 200,000 distinct CDR3 sequences in total; around 50% of them show up just once. In total, the top ten clones hold about an eighth of the sample. Patients chosen for sequencing had shown expansion of CD8+CD57+ cells by flow cytometry. The sample comprised sorted CD4+, CD8+, or CD8+CD57+ T cells (not recorded which) from PBMCs. The receptors shown here come from a human donor with aplastic anemia.

Worth noting for this clonotype: This may stem from a read error, because a much larger clone lies one nucleotide away. This chain links TRBV4-1 with TRBJ1-2, with 9 bases fitting TRBD1. V was clipped by 0 bases and J by 8 bases; unmatched bases: 10. This CDR3 spans 16 amino acids. Germline lookup yields CDR1 MGHRA and CDR2 YSYEKL. DNA for the CDR3: TGCGCCAGCAGCCAAGATCGGGGACAGGGTCCCTTGGGCTACACCTTC. Translated: CASSQDRGQGPLGYTF.

There are a few counts of this clonotype. The genes are TRBV6-1 and TRBJ1-1; a weak D match, TRBD1 (6 bases). In germline, CDR1 is MNHNS, CDR2 SASEGT. The length of the CDR3 is 14 residues. Between the trimmed V and J ends, which lost 6 bases and 4 bases, there was a span of 15 bases. CDR3 residues: CASSAGRGGTEAFF. In nucleotides, the CDR3 is TGTGCCAGCAGCGCAGGAAGGGGGGGCACTGAAGCTTTCTTT.

The sample holds one count of this clonotype. This CDR3 fails to terminate in the conserved phenylalanine or tryptophan, so it likely reflects a read error. The DNA is omitted, as the CDR3 cannot be located on it reliably, and the CDR3 follows TCRdb's listing. V usage is TRBV5-1 and J usage is TRBJ2-7; the table's TRBD1 call for D was not verified on the DNA. From its first to its last residue, the CDR3 has 14 amino acids. Per the germline V gene, CDR1 is SGHRS and CDR2 is YFSETQ. CDR3 amino acids: CASSLGTGQYERYL.

This clonotype was observed a handful of times. This chain joins TRBV24-1 and TRBJ1-2; D is ambiguous. Germline values: CDR1 KGHDR, CDR2 SFDVKD. The CDR3 has 14 residues. Trimming took off 5 bases at V and 8 bases at J, with 17 bases between the two ends. The CDR3 region has the DNA TGTGCCACCAGTGCATCTGATGGGAATAGCGGCTACACCTTC. Translation gives CATSASDGNSGYTF.

This clonotype was counted many times. The chain recombines TRBV2 with TRBJ1-3; tentative D call: TRBD1 (5 bases). The CDR3 is 14 residues long. V dropped 2 bases and J dropped 4 bases, with 9 bases sitting between them. In germline, CDR1 is SNHLY, CDR2 FYNNEI. The CDR3 nucleotides are TGTGCCAGCAGTGAATGGGGGGTCGGAAACACCATATATTTT. This translates into CASSEWGVGNTIYF.

In its sample, this clonotype was seen a few times. A much larger clone lies a single base off, so this may be a read error. The J gene is TRBJ2-3, the V gene TRBV2; 7 bases match TRBD1. The CDR3 covers 13 residues. J was trimmed by 8 bases and V by 7 bases; bases with no gene match: 9. CDR1 and CDR2 (germline): SNHLY, FYNNEI. In DNA form, the CDR3 reads TGTGCCAGCAATACAGGGGCGTCAGGTACGCAGTATTTT. Amino acids: CASNTGASGTQYF.

This clonotype was counted a few times. V and J are TRBV10-3 and TRBJ2-7; 10 bases agree with TRBD1. V shed 11 bases, J shed 5 bases, and the junction held 9 bases outside the gene matches. This CDR3 is built from 13 residues. Germline CDR1 and CDR2: ENHRY and SYGVKD. The CDR3 DNA reads TGTGCCTCCCGGGGACAGGGGATCCACGAGCAGTACTTC. Encoded protein: CASRGQGIHEQYF.

The chain is built from TRBV10-3 and TRBJ2-1; weak D call: TRBD1 (5 bases). The CDR3 spans 13 residues. The V gene's germline CDR1 is ENHRY and CDR2 SYGVKD. V shed 5 bases and J shed 5 bases, with 10 bases lying between them. CDR3: CAISLDRNNEQFF. CDR3 bases: TGTGCCATCAGTTTAGACAGAAACAATGAGCAGTTCTTC.

There are many counts of this clonotype. This chain connects TRBV11-2 to TRBJ1-5, with D tentatively TRBD1 (5 bases). The V gene lost 5 bases and the J gene lost 0 bases, with 8 bases spanning the gap. This CDR3 region has 14 residues. Germline loops: CDR1 SGHAT, CDR2 FQNNGV. The CDR3 region has the DNA TGTGCCAGCAGCATCGACAGTAGCAATCAGCCCCAGCATTTT. Amino acids: CASSIDSSNQPQHF.

This clonotype was picked up a small number of times. This chain joins TRBV20-1 and TRBJ1-3; 8 bases line up with TRBD1. The CDR3 is 19 residues long. J gave up 1 base and V 1 base, and 15 bases lay outside the gene matches. The germline V gene encodes CDR1 DFQATT and CDR2 SNEGSKA (reference sequence). Written as DNA, the CDR3 is TGCAGTGCTAGAGCAGCAACCGGGACAGGTCCTCTTTCTGGAAACACCATATATTTT. Its translation: CSARAATGTGPLSGNTIYF.

This clonotype was recorded once. This rearrangement joins TRBV2 to TRBJ1-1; D gene unclear. With 4 bases removed from V and 1 base from J, the gap between germline ends came to 10 bases. Germline CDR1 reads SNHLY; CDR2 reads FYNNEI. This CDR3 is 14 amino acids long. The CDR3 DNA reads TGTGCCAGCAGTGTTGCACCGACGAACACTGAAGCTTTCTTT. It is translated as CASSVAPTNTEAFF.

This clonotype was seen ten or more times. This chain links TRBV7-2 with TRBJ2-1, with TRBD1 matching over 10 bases. This CDR3 contains 18 residues. With V trimmed by 3 bases and J by 7 bases, 15 bases remained unmatched. Per germline, CDR1 SGHTA and CDR2 FQGNSA. CDR3 in amino acids: CASSFFSWGGQGINEQFF. CDR3 in DNA: TGTGCCAGCAGCTTCTTTAGCTGGGGGGGACAGGGGATTAATGAGCAGTTCTTC. Combining the CDR3 with reference TRBV7-2 and TRBJ2-1 gives the whole variable domain GAGVSQSPSNKVTEKGKDVELRCDPISGHTALYWYRQSLGQGLEFLIYFQGNSAPDKSGLPSDRFSAERTGGSVSTLTIQRTQQEDSAVYLCASSFFSWGGQGINEQFFGPGTRLTVL.

The table lists this clonotype with a few counts. The chain couples TRBV7-8 to TRBJ1-5, with D uncertain. The germline V gene has CDR1 SGHVS and CDR2 FQNEAQ. V lost 1 base and J lost 0, with 7 bases in between. This CDR3 region has 15 residues. CDR3 protein: CASSLVQDSNQPQHF. CDR3 bases: TGTGCCAGCAGCTTAGTTCAGGATAGCAATCAGCCCCAGCATTTT.

This clonotype was seen just once. The V call is TRBV20-1, the J call TRBJ1-2, with D tentatively TRBD1 (6 bases). V was pared by 4 bases and J by 6 bases, with 9 bases between. The CDR3 has 11 residues. CDR1 is DFQATT, CDR2 SNEGSKA, per germline (reference sequence). The CDR3 region is CSANRVHGYTF. The CDR3 DNA is TGCAGTGCTAACAGGGTACATGGCTACACCTTC.

The V call is TRBV30, the J call TRBJ2-1, with a weak D call TRBD1 (6 bases). This CDR3 contains 13 residues. V was pared by 3 bases and J by 8 bases, with 14 bases between. Germline loops: CDR1 GTSNPN, CDR2 SVGIG (reference sequence). CDR3 nucleotides: TGTGCCTGGAGACAACAGGGTGGGGATGAGCAGTTCTTC. It encodes CAWRQQGGDEQFF. The whole variable domain, remainder taken from reference TRBV30 and TRBJ2-1, is SQTIHQWPATLVQPVGSPLSLECTVEGTSNPNLYWYRQAAGRGLQLLFYSVGIGQISSEVPQNLSASRPQDRQFILSSKKLLLSDSGFYLCAWRQQGGDEQFFGPGTRLTVL.

CDR3: CSVSPSGSRTYNEQFF. In DNA, the CDR3 is TGCAGCGTTAGTCCTAGCGGGAGTAGGACCTACAATGAGCAGTTCTTC. J is TRBJ2-1 and V is TRBV29-1; TRBD2 agrees at 10 bases. With 5 bases clipped from V and 2 bases from J, the junction kept 9 bases outside the gene matches. Germline V gene lookup returns CDR1 SQVTM and CDR2 ANQGSEA. CDR3 length: 16 amino acids.

This clonotype was observed at least ten times. The V and J genes are TRBV19 and TRBJ2-1; D is ambiguous. Germline CDR1 is LNHDA and CDR2 is SQIVND (reference sequence). Trimming stripped 2 bases from V and 7 bases from J, with 12 bases between. The CDR3 is made up of 14 amino acids. The CDR3 loop is CASSILQPSNEQFF. In DNA, the CDR3 is TGTGCCAGTAGTATATTACAGCCTTCTAATGAGCAGTTCTTC.

Regarding this clonotype: One end of the junction is discordant with germline, which a read error may explain. The rearrangement links TRBV7-8 to TRBJ2-2; D may be TRBD1 or TRBD2 (6 bases each). The CDR3 spans 18 residues. The germline V gene encodes CDR1 SGHVS and CDR2 FQNEAQ. In DNA, the CDR3 is TGTGCCAGCAGCTTACCACGGAGGGCAGGGGAGGCGACCGGGGAGCTGTTGTTT. Its protein product is CASSLPRRAGEATGELLF. Drawing the rest from reference TRBV7-8 and TRBJ2-2, the complete variable domain is GAGVSQSPRYKVAKRGQDVALRCDPISGHVSLFWYQQALGQGPEFLTYFQNEAQLDKSGLPSDRFFAERPEGSVSTLKIQRTQQEDSAVYLCASSLPRRAGEATGELLFGEGSRLTVL.

This clonotype was found a few times. The DNA of the CDR3 is TGCGCCAGCAGTTTCACTTGGAACGAGCAGTACTTC. It translates to CASSFTWNEQYF. The chain uses TRBV10-2 and TRBJ2-7, with D unresolved. V was pared by 5 bases and J by 5 bases, with 10 bases between. Germline V gene lookup returns CDR1 WSHSY and CDR2 SAAADI. The CDR3 sequence is 12 residues long.

The CDR3 here is CASSPSSGSDGQPQHF. CDR3 coding DNA: TGTGCCAGCTCACCTTCGTCAGGATCCGATGGTCAGCCCCAGCATTTT. This chain connects TRBV18 to TRBJ1-5; D not certain. The CDR3 totals 16 residues. The V end lost 3 bases, the J end lost 6 bases, and 18 bases lay between the germline ends. The germline V gene encodes CDR1 KGHSH and CDR2 LQKENI.

This clonotype was recorded many times. The V gene is TRBV7-9, the J gene TRBJ2-3; no clear D gene. Trimming pared 5 bases from V and 0 bases from J, leaving 15 bases between. The CDR3 sequence is 16 residues long. Germline lookup yields CDR1 SEHNR and CDR2 FQNEAQ (reference sequence). The CDR3 region is CASSQMGKFSTDTQYF. Written as DNA, the CDR3 is TGTGCCAGCAGCCAGATGGGGAAATTTAGCACAGATACGCAGTATTTT. Supplemented by reference TRBV7-9 and TRBJ2-3, the full variable domain reads DTGVSQNPRHKITKRGQNVTFRCDPISEHNRLYWYRQTLGQGPEFLTYFQNEAQLEKSRLLSDRFSAERPKGSFSTLEIQRTEQGDSAMYLCASSQMGKFSTDTQYFGPGTRLTVL.